This T cell receptor beta chain derives from a study of blood T cells in healthy people across ages. Study results and caveats: In older individuals, TCR beta diversity per million T cells was lower, falling roughly linearly with age.

About this clonotype itself: Its antigen is not identified.

For the second PCR, which ran for about 7 to 11 cycles, a sample-barcoded 5' primer and a J-beta primer mix were used. Each CDR3 protein gets one entry after TCRdb re-called the 5' RACE reads with MiXCR. The table includes approximately 580,000 distinct CDR3 sequences, nearly 25% detected once. V was trimmed by 3 bases and J by 1 base, leaving 13 bases between them. Germline CDR1 DFQATT, CDR2 SNEGSKA (reference sequence). The CDR3 length is 15 residues. The same data also contributed to another study, on T cells of mothers and their children. That investigation notes: Each child gave approximately 2.8 million TCR beta CDR3 reads (each mother, over 8.5 million). No clone of persistent microchimeric T cells was detected.

The genes are TRBV20-1 and TRBJ1-5; D might be TRBD1 (6 bases). This TCR was sampled from a boy younger than 18 in good health. Sequencing was done on a sample of blood. This CDR3 is CSASAGERSNQPQHF. In DNA, the CDR3 is TGCAGTGCTAGTGCAGGGGAGAGGAGCAATCAGCCCCAGCATTTT.